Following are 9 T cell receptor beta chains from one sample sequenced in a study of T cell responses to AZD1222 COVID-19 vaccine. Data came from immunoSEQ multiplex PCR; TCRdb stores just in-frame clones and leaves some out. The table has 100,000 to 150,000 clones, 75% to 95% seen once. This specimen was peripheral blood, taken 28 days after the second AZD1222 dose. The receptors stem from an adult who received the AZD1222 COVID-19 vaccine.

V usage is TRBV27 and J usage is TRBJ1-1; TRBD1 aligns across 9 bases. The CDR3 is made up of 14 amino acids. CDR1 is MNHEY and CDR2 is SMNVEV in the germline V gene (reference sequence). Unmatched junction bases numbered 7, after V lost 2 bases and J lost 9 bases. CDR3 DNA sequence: TGTGCCAGCAGTTTACTTAGGACAGGGGCTAAAGCTTTCTTT. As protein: CASSLLRTGAKAFF.

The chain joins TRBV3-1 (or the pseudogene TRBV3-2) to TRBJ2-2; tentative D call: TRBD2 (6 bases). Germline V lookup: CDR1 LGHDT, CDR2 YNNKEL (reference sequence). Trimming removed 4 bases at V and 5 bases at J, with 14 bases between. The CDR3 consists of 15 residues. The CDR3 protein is CASSPLGGVTGELFF. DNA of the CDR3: TGTGCCAGCAGCCCTCTGGGGGGAGTGACCGGGGAGCTGTTTTTT.

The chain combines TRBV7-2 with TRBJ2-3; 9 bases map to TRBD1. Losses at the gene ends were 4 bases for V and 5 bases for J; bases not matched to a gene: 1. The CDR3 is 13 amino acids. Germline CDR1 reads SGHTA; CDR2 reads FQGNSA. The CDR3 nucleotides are TGTGCCAGCAGCTCGGACAGGGGAGATACGCAGTATTTT. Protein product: CASSSDRGDTQYF.

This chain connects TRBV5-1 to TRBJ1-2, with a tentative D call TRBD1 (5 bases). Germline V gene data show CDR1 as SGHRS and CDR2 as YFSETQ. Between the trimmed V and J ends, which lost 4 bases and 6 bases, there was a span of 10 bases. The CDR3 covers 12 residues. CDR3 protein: CASSLGGDGYTF. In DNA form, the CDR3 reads TGCGCCAGCAGCCTCGGGGGAGATGGCTACACCTTC.

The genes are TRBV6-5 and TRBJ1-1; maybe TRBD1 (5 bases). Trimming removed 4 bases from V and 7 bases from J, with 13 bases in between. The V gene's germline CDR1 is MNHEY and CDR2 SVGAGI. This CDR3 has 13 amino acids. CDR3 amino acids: CASSSQVMSEAFF. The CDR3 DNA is TGTGCCAGCAGTTCACAGGTAATGAGTGAAGCTTTCTTT.

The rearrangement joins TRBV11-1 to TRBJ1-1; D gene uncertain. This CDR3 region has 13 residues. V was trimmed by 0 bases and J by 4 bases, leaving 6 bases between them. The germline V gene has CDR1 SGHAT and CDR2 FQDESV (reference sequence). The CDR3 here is CASSLALGTEAFF. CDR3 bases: TGTGCCAGCAGCTTAGCTCTGGGCACTGAAGCTTTCTTT.

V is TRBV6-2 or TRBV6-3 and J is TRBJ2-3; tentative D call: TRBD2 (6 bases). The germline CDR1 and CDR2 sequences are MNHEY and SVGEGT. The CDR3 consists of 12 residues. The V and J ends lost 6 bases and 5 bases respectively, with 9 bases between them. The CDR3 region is CASSQTRDTQYF. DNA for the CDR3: TGTGCCAGCAGCCAGACTAGAGATACGCAGTATTTT.

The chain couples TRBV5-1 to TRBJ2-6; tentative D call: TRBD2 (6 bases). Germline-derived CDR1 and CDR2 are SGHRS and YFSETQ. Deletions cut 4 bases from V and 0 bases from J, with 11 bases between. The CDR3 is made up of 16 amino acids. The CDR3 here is CASSPGGTSGANVLTF. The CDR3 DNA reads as TGCGCCAGCAGCCCAGGCGGGACCTCTGGGGCCAACGTCCTGACTTTC. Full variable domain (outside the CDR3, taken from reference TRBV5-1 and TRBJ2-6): KAGVTQTPRYLIKTRGQQVTLSCSPISGHRSVSWYQQTPGQGLQFLFEYFSETQRNKGNFPGRFSGRQFSNSRSEMNVSTLELGDSALYLCASSPGGTSGANVLTFGAGSRLTVL.

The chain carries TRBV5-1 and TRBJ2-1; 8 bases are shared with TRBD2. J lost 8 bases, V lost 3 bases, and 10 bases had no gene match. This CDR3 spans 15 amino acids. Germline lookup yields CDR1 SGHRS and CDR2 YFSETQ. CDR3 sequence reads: CASSWSGLVTDEQFF. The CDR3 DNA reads TGCGCCAGCAGCTGGTCGGGACTAGTGACCGATGAGCAGTTCTTC.